The present entry profiles one T cell receptor (beta chain) with its context. Antigen specificity is unknown. The sample originates from a study of a mutant IDH1 vaccine in newly diagnosed glioma. As to time point: week 35, safety follow-up. Every single dose of the vaccine, 300 ug of mutant IDH1 20-mer peptide, came with topical imiquimod. V was shortened by 6 bases and J by 1 base, with 3 bases between the two germline ends. The CDR3 is made up of 11 amino acids. CDR1 and CDR2 from the germline V gene are MNHEY and SVGAGI. Some clones are missing from TCRdb's copy, which holds only in-frame ones; the method was immunoSEQ multiplex PCR. Counted here are about 48,000 clones, 65% to 85% occurring once; the ten biggest clones make up 6% to 8%.

This clonotype originated in a man aged 40-49 years with glioma. J is TRBJ1-1 and V is TRBV6-5; the D is unclear. The sequencing here drew on PBMCs, taken from a glioma patient whose treatment included an IDH1 peptide vaccine. The CDR3 protein is CASSRNTEAFF. CDR3 in DNA: TGTGCCAGCAGCAGGAACACTGAAGCTTTCTTT.